Following are 27 T cell receptor beta chains from one sample sequenced in a study of response to subunit inactivated influenza vaccine. TCRdb passed the RT-PCR reads through MiXCR, listing each CDR3 protein once. Counted here are 750,000 to 850,000 distinct CDR3 sequences, approximately 17% occurring once; the ten biggest clones make up about 11%. The sample here was PBMCs from blood, taken 5 days after vaccination. Receptors originate from a man in his forties or fifties who received an inactivated influenza vaccine.

This clonotype was detected only a few times. V and J are TRBV15 and TRBJ2-7, with D possibly being TRBD1 or TRBD2 (5 bases each). Trimming shortened V by 2 bases and J by 3 bases, and 17 bases separated the two germline ends. CDR1 and CDR2 from the germline V gene are LNHNV and YYDKDF (reference sequence). CDR3 length: 16 amino acids. CDR3 residues: CATSRPPARGVYEQYF. DNA of the CDR3: TGTGCCACCAGCAGACCCCCCGCGCGAGGGGTCTACGAGCAGTACTTC.

This clonotype was recorded at least ten times. This chain uses TRBV6-1 with TRBJ1-5; no clear D gene. Germline V gene data show CDR1 as MNHNS and CDR2 as SASEGT. The CDR3 is 15 residues long. Deletions cut 6 bases from V and 7 bases from J, with 19 bases between. For the CDR3, the DNA is TGTGCCAGCAGACCCCGACCGAACCAACTCCAGCCCCAGCATTTT. This codes for CASRPRPNQLQPQHF.

The gene calls are TRBV6-1 and TRBJ1-2; 9 bases match TRBD1. The V gene's germline CDR1 is MNHNS and CDR2 SASEGT. The trim removed 4 bases at V and 7 bases at J, leaving 13 bases unmatched. This CDR3 has 16 amino acids. CDR3 amino acids: CASSARDRAVSGGYTF. The CDR3 DNA follows: TGTGCCAGCAGTGCCCGGGACAGGGCAGTTTCGGGTGGCTACACCTTC.

V gene TRBV6-1 combines with J gene TRBJ2-7; TRBD2 might be the D (5 bases). This CDR3 spans 14 amino acids. Germline CDR1 is MNHNS and CDR2 is SASEGT. V gave up 7 bases and J gave up 0 bases, with 13 bases separating them. CDR3 nucleotides: TGTGCCAGCACCTCAAATCGGGGCTCCTACGAGCAGTACTTC. It codes for CASTSNRGSYEQYF.

The chain is built from TRBV12-3 or TRBV12-4 and TRBJ2-7; 8 bases fit TRBD1. CDR3 length equals 15 residues. V trimming: 6 bases; J trimming: 0 bases; junction bases outside the gene matches: 7. The CDR3 sequence is CASSPRTGISYEQYF. CDR3 nucleotide sequence: TGTGCCAGCAGCCCCCGGACAGGGATCTCCTACGAGCAGTACTTC.

This clonotype was seen more than once but under ten times. The genes are TRBV7-8 and TRBJ2-3; weak D call: TRBD1 (5 bases). The V end was cut by 10 bases, the J end by 1 base, with 24 bases between. Germline CDR1 SGHVS, CDR2 FQNEAQ. The CDR3 contains 17 residues. The CDR3 sequence is CATKPQPQGAGTDTQYF. CDR3 DNA: TGTGCCACCAAACCTCAACCTCAGGGCGCCGGCACAGATACGCAGTATTTT.

This clonotype has just a few counts. This CDR3 reads CASSLSNLPGSGNTIYF. CDR3 nucleotide sequence: TGTGCCAGCAGTCTATCGAACCTGCCGGGCTCTGGAAACACCATATATTTT. The genes are TRBV6-5 and TRBJ1-3; D remains unclear. The CDR3 totals 17 residues. With 5 bases removed from V and 0 bases from J, the gap between germline ends came to 17 bases. CDR1 is MNHEY and CDR2 is SVGAGI in the germline V gene.

The table lists this clonotype with a few counts. The chain joins TRBV29-1 to TRBJ2-5, with TRBD1 matching over 8 bases. Germline lookup yields CDR1 SQVTM and CDR2 ANQGSEA. The CDR3 consists of 20 residues. Losses at the gene ends were 4 bases for V and 1 base for J; bases not matched to a gene: 23. CDR3 amino acids: CSVAPGQGRPVKTGQETQYF. DNA for the CDR3: TGCAGCGTTGCCCCTGGACAGGGTCGGCCGGTCAAGACGGGCCAAGAGACCCAGTACTTC.

The sample holds a few counts of this clonotype. The chain joins TRBV29-1 to TRBJ2-2; TRBD2 might be the D (6 bases). Trimming removed 7 bases at V and 5 bases at J, with 23 bases between. This CDR3 contains 16 residues. Germline V CDR1 and CDR2: SQVTM, ANQGSEA. The CDR3 region is CSAGGESGSPTGELFF. DNA of the CDR3: TGCAGCGCAGGCGGGGAATCGGGATCACCGACCGGGGAGCTGTTTTTT.

At least ten counts were recorded for this clonotype. The gene calls are TRBV12-3 or TRBV12-4 and TRBJ2-1, with 8 bases matching TRBD2. The CDR3 runs to 15 residues. The V and J ends lost 6 bases and 7 bases, in that order; junction bases with no gene match: 11. CDR3 sequence reads: CASRPPTGGPNEQFF. The CDR3 region has the DNA TGTGCCAGCAGACCTCCCACGGGAGGGCCAAATGAGCAGTTCTTC.

The gene calls are TRBV7-2 and TRBJ2-1; 7 positions agree with TRBD1. Germline-derived CDR1 and CDR2 are SGHTA and FQGNSA. This CDR3 contains 15 residues. V shed 1 base and J 7 bases; nucleotides not matched to a gene: 7. CDR3 nucleotide sequence: TGTGCCAGCAGCTTAGAAGGACAGGTGGTGAATGAGCAGTTCTTC. This gives the protein CASSLEGQVVNEQFF. The entire variable domain, with the rest obtained from reference TRBV7-2 and TRBJ2-1, is as follows: GAGVSQSPSNKVTEKGKDVELRCDPISGHTALYWYRQSLGQGLEFLIYFQGNSAPDKSGLPSDRFSAERTGGSVSTLTIQRTQQEDSAVYLCASSLEGQVVNEQFFGPGTRLTVL.

This clonotype was detected ten times or more. The V call is TRBV29-1, the J call TRBJ2-7; 7 positions agree with TRBD1. CDR3 size: 11 residues. Germline loops: CDR1 SQVTM, CDR2 ANQGSEA. Trimming removed 8 bases from V and 3 bases from J; junction bases left unmatched: 4. In DNA, the CDR3 is TGCAGCTTTGGGACAGTCTACGAGCAGTACTTC. It encodes CSFGTVYEQYF.

This chain connects TRBV5-6 to TRBJ1-5; D gene uncertain. The V and J ends lost 1 base and 0 bases respectively, with 14 bases between them. CDR3 length: 17 amino acids. Germline V gene data show CDR1 as SGHDT and CDR2 as YYEEEE. The CDR3: CASSLSFRQNSNQPQHF. As DNA, the CDR3 is TGTGCCAGCAGCTTGAGTTTCAGGCAGAATAGCAATCAGCCCCAGCATTTT.

The chain is built from TRBV5-1 and TRBJ1-6, with TRBD1 matching 7 bases. V shed 0 bases and J 3 bases; nucleotides not matched to a gene: 3. CDR1 and CDR2 from the germline V gene are SGHRS and YFSETQ. The CDR3 extends over 16 amino acids. The CDR3: CASSLGGQFYNSPLHF. The CDR3 region has the DNA TGCGCCAGCAGCTTGGGGGGACAGTTCTATAATTCACCCCTCCACTTT.

This clonotype has a handful of counts. The chain couples TRBV20-1 to TRBJ1-2; the D is unclear. The length of the CDR3 is 16 residues. V lost 1 base and J 0 bases, leaving 15 bases between the germline ends. The germline CDR1 and CDR2 sequences are DFQATT and SNEGSKA (reference sequence). CDR3 residues: CSARGWEGSANYGYTF. The CDR3 DNA sequence: TGCAGTGCTAGAGGCTGGGAGGGTTCCGCTAACTATGGCTACACCTTC.

The rearrangement joins TRBV6-5 to TRBJ2-4; D is uncertain. Germline CDR1 MNHEY, CDR2 SVGAGI. This CDR3 has 14 residues. V was clipped by 2 bases and J by 0 bases, with 5 bases between them. CDR3 region: CASSYGAAKNIQYF. CDR3 DNA: TGTGCCAGCAGTTACGGCGCAGCCAAAAACATTCAGTACTTC.

In DNA form, the CDR3 reads TGTGCCAGCAGTTACTCGACTAGCGCGGGCGAGCAGTTCTTC. This translates into CASSYSTSAGEQFF. This chain connects TRBV6-5 to TRBJ2-1; the match to TRBD2 covers 8 bases. Trimming at V came to 0 bases and at J to 10 bases, leaving 5 bases not matched to a gene. Germline CDR1 MNHEY, CDR2 SVGAGI. The CDR3 extends over 14 amino acids.

The V gene is TRBV3-1, the J gene TRBJ2-7; weak D call: TRBD1 (5 bases). The germline gives CDR1 LGHDT, CDR2 YNNKEL (reference sequence). The length of the CDR3 is 14 residues. V was clipped by 1 base and J by 5 bases, with 12 bases between them. CDR3 sequence (DNA): TGTGCCAGCAGCCAAGTGGGCAGGGCCAACGAGCAGTACTTC. Amino acid sequence: CASSQVGRANEQYF.

The chain links TRBV5-1 to TRBJ2-1; maybe TRBD2 (6 bases). The CDR3 is 17 residues long. V was trimmed by 4 bases and J by 2 bases, leaving 19 bases between them. Germline loops: CDR1 SGHRS, CDR2 YFSETQ. CDR3 residues: CASSPLSGGKTYNEQFF. CDR3 DNA sequence: TGCGCCAGCAGCCCATTAAGTGGCGGGAAAACCTACAATGAGCAGTTCTTC. Supplemented by reference TRBV5-1 and TRBJ2-1, the full variable domain reads KAGVTQTPRYLIKTRGQQVTLSCSPISGHRSVSWYQQTPGQGLQFLFEYFSETQRNKGNFPGRFSGRQFSNSRSEMNVSTLELGDSALYLCASSPLSGGKTYNEQFFGPGTRLTVL.

This clonotype has ten or more counts. Germline is not matched at one junction end, which may reflect a read error. The gene calls are TRBV5-1 and TRBJ1-2, with D unresolved. This CDR3 is 13 amino acids long. CDR1 and CDR2 (germline): SGHRS, YFSETQ. The CDR3 sequence is CASSLAANYGYTF. CDR3 DNA: TGTGCCAGCAGCTTGGCGGCGAACTATGGCTACACCTTC.

This clonotype was recorded a few times. The chain couples TRBV12-3 or TRBV12-4 to TRBJ1-1; TRBD1 matches at 9 bases. Losses at the gene ends were 6 bases for V and 3 bases for J; bases not matched to a gene: 11. CDR3 length: 16 amino acids. CDR3 nucleotides: TGTGCCAGCAGCATGATCTGGACAGGGGTGTACACTGAAGCTTTCTTT. Its protein is CASSMIWTGVYTEAFF.

The chain combines TRBV7-2 with TRBJ2-5, with 12 bases matching TRBD2. Germline lookup yields CDR1 SGHTA and CDR2 FQGNSA. Trimming removed 6 bases from V and 7 bases from J; junction bases left unmatched: 9. CDR3 length: 15 residues. The CDR3 DNA follows: TGTGCCAGCAGGGAAACCGGGACTAGCGGGTGGACCCAGTACTTC. Residues: CASRETGTSGWTQYF.

As DNA, the CDR3 is TGTGCCAGCAGGTTACAGGGGAGGACTGAAGCTTTCTTT. Protein: CASRLQGRTEAFF. This sequence joins TRBV27 and TRBJ1-1; the match to TRBD1 covers 7 bases. Unmatched junction bases numbered 6, after V lost 6 bases and J lost 5 bases. Germline lookup yields CDR1 MNHEY and CDR2 SMNVEV (reference sequence). The length of the CDR3 is 13 residues.

This chain links TRBV28 with TRBJ1-1; D is ambiguous. Germline values: CDR1 MDHEN, CDR2 SYDVKM. The ends were cut back, 10 bases at V and 11 bases at J, with 17 bases in the middle. This CDR3 region has 11 residues. In nucleotides, the CDR3 is TGTGCCACGCGTTTCGGTGTCGGGGCTTTCTTT. It yields the protein CATRFGVGAFF.

This clonotype was seen a few times. The rearrangement uses TRBV13 and TRBJ2-3, with D uncertain. With 9 bases removed from V and 0 bases from J, the gap between germline ends came to 16 bases. The CDR3 totals 15 residues. CDR1 and CDR2 (germline): PRHDT, FYEKMQ (reference sequence). The chain's CDR3 is CASTPSVPSTDTQYF. The CDR3, as DNA: TGTGCCAGTACCCCGTCGGTCCCTAGCACAGATACGCAGTATTTT. The entire variable domain, with the rest obtained from reference TRBV13 and TRBJ2-3, is as follows: AAGVIQSPRHLIKEKRETATLKCYPIPRHDTVYWYQQGPGQDPQFLISFYEKMQSDKGSIPDRFSAQQFSDYHSELNMSSLELGDSALYFCASTPSVPSTDTQYFGPGTRLTVL.

This clonotype turned up a few times. The chain joins TRBV29-1 to TRBJ2-1; 9 bases map to TRBD2. Per the germline V gene, CDR1 is SQVTM and CDR2 is ANQGSEA. The CDR3 runs to 15 residues. Germline trimming cut 2 bases from V and 6 bases from J; bases unmatched to any gene: 8. The CDR3 region is CSVEQRLAASNEQFF. Written as DNA, the CDR3 is TGCAGCGTTGAACAACGACTAGCGGCCAGCAATGAGCAGTTCTTC.

In this sample, this clonotype turned up a few times. The chain uses TRBV12-3 or TRBV12-4 and TRBJ2-1; 7 bases are shared with TRBD2. This CDR3 region has 13 residues. V lost 5 bases and J lost 8; bases outside the gene matches: 6. The CDR3 here is CASSPWGGDEQFF. The CDR3 DNA sequence: TGTGCCAGCAGTCCCTGGGGAGGGGATGAGCAGTTCTTC.